This TCR beta chain was retrieved from a study of cytomegalovirus exposure and HLA in healthy donors. About the research overall: Most donors, about 77% of around 400 genotyped, fell in the Caucasian-associated ancestry cluster. General study results and limits: Specific recognition of CMV antigens was confirmed in vitro for a few chains (all CMV-associated). Most TCR sequences showed up rarely, but some public TCRs showed up in many donors.

The donors, nominally healthy at sampling, likely had unrecorded immune exposures. The PCR ran on 60 Vbeta and 13 Jbeta primers. TCRdb's copy holds only in-frame clones and misses some; the assay was immunoSEQ multiplex PCR. The table has around 97,000 clones, about a tenth seen once. Of note for this clone: Antigen: not known.

Sequencing input: PBMCs. The TCR originated in a man between 45 and 60 years old in good health and CMV-seropositive.

The chain's CDR3 is CASTQTGSNGEQYF. The CDR3 coding sequence is TGTGCCAGCACCCAGACAGGATCTAACGGCGAGCAGTACTTC. This chain connects TRBV6-6 to TRBJ2-7; D may be TRBD1 (6 bases). This CDR3 spans 14 amino acids. The germline CDR1 and CDR2 sequences are MNHNY and SVGAGI (reference sequence). V lost 7 bases and J 6 bases, leaving 19 bases between the germline ends.